These 28 T cell receptor beta chains came from one sample sequenced in a study of shared clonotypes between healthy human individuals. The repertoire was sequenced with immunoSEQ multiplex PCR; TCRdb's copy has only in-frame clones and lacks some. The sample yields a few million clones, over 85% seen once. The source material was naive CD4+ T cells from PBMCs. Subset meaning: CD45RA+ positively selected. These receptors all stem from a young man in good health. Some clones in this sample may be carry-over from other donors' samples.

Worth noting for this clone: The sample has other DNA sequences that encode this CDR3 too. This chain joins TRBV5-1 and TRBJ1-1; D not certain. The V end lost 2 bases, the J end lost 2 bases, and 7 bases lay between the germline ends. The CDR3 covers 13 residues. In germline, CDR1 is SGHRS, CDR2 YFSETQ. Written as DNA, the CDR3 is TGCGCCAGCAGCTTACAGACCAACACTGAAGCTTTCTTT. Amino acid sequence: CASSLQTNTEAFF.

This chain links TRBV5-4 with TRBJ1-1, with D perhaps TRBD1 (5 bases). V shed 0 bases and J shed 8 bases, with 14 bases lying between them. The CDR3 is 14 amino acids. Per the germline V gene, CDR1 is SGHNT and CDR2 is YYREEE (reference sequence). Written as DNA, the CDR3 is TGTGCCAGCAGCTTGGTAGGGACCGGTACAGAAGCTTTCTTT. Translating gives CASSLVGTGTEAFF. The complete variable domain, with remaining parts taken from reference TRBV5-4 and TRBJ1-1, reads ETGVTQSPTHLIKTRGQQVTLRCSSQSGHNTVSWYQQALGQGPQFIFQYYREEENGRGNFPPRFSGLQFPNYSSELNVNALELDDSALYLCASSLVGTGTEAFFGQGTRLTVV.

This rearrangement joins TRBV11-2 to TRBJ2-1, with D unresolved. Looked up from germline, CDR1 is SGHAT and CDR2 is FQNNGV. The V end was cut by 0 bases, the J end by 10 bases, with 13 bases between. CDR3 length: 14 residues. The CDR3 is CASSLDSPTQEQFF. CDR3 bases: TGTGCCAGCAGCTTAGATTCGCCTACGCAGGAGCAGTTCTTC.

In DNA, the CDR3 is TGTGCCAGTACCCCCTGGGCAGGGGGCAATCAGCCCCAGCATTTT. Its protein is CASTPWAGGNQPQHF. The chain is built from TRBV19 and TRBJ1-5; D may be TRBD1 (6 bases). The germline V gene has CDR1 LNHDA and CDR2 SQIVND (reference sequence). The length of the CDR3 is 15 residues. The ends were cut back, 7 bases at V and 2 bases at J, with 15 bases in the middle.

J is TRBJ2-7 and V is TRBV19; D possibly uses TRBD1 or TRBD2 (5 bases each). The CDR3 length is 15 residues. V gave up 3 bases and J gave up 2 bases, with 14 bases separating them. Germline CDR1 is LNHDA and CDR2 is SQIVND (reference sequence). Here the CDR3 reads CASSIRGRPTYEQYF. CDR3 in DNA: TGTGCCAGTAGTATCCGGGGCAGACCCACCTACGAGCAGTACTTC.

Concerning this clone: Other DNA sequences from this sample encode an identical CDR3 as well. The chain joins TRBV18 to TRBJ1-5; 11 bases map to TRBD1. Germline-derived CDR1 and CDR2 are KGHSH and LQKENI. V gave up 2 bases and J gave up 6 bases; unmatched junction bases: 3. This CDR3 contains 15 residues. CDR3 in amino acids: CASSPGQGAGQPQHF. The CDR3 nucleotides read TGTGCCAGCTCACCAGGACAGGGGGCGGGTCAGCCCCAGCATTTT.

The chain links TRBV4-1 to TRBJ2-5; D gene ambiguous. Looked up from germline, CDR1 is MGHRA and CDR2 is YSYEKL. V lost 1 base to trimming and J lost 1 base, with 13 bases between them. The CDR3 sequence is 16 residues long. CDR3 region: CASSQGILGSQETQYF. CDR3 nucleotide sequence: TGCGCCAGCAGCCAAGGTATTTTAGGGTCCCAAGAGACCCAGTACTTC.

The gene calls are TRBV7-9 and TRBJ1-4; D unresolved. The CDR3 spans 15 residues. V gave up 0 bases and J gave up 2 bases, with 7 bases separating them. CDR1 is SEHNR, CDR2 FQNEAQ, per germline (reference sequence). DNA for the CDR3: TGTGCCAGCAGCTTAGCACAGACCACTAATGAAAAACTGTTTTTT. This codes for CASSLAQTTNEKLFF.

The chain uses TRBV18 and TRBJ1-4; possible D gene TRBD1, 6 bases. The CDR3 runs 15 residues. From germline, CDR1 is KGHSH and CDR2 LQKENI. The V end lost 8 bases, the J end lost 7 bases, and 20 bases lay between the germline ends. This CDR3 is CASLRTGGAGEKLFF. CDR3 nucleotides: TGTGCCAGCCTGCGGACCGGGGGGGCTGGTGAAAAACTGTTTTTT. Using reference TRBV18 and TRBJ1-4 for the parts outside the CDR3, the full variable domain is NAGVMQNPRHLVRRRGQEARLRCSPMKGHSHVYWYRQLPEEGLKFMVYLQKENIIDESGMPKERFSAEFPKEGPSILRIQQVVRGDSAAYFCASLRTGGAGEKLFFGSGTQLSVL.

The CDR3 reads CASRQTERWTEAFF. In DNA form, the CDR3 reads TGCGCCAGCAGACAGACAGAACGTTGGACTGAAGCTTTCTTT. The chain links TRBV10-1 to TRBJ1-1; TRBD1 is a possible D gene (5 bases). There are 14 residues in the CDR3. V lost 6 bases and J 5 bases, leaving 16 bases between the germline ends. CDR1 and CDR2 from the germline V gene are WNHNN and SYGVQD (reference sequence).

The sample holds a few counts of this clone. The V call is TRBV5-1, the J call TRBJ2-7; D gene ambiguous. Per germline, CDR1 SGHRS and CDR2 YFSETQ. Trimming cost V 0 bases and J 4 bases, with 14 bases left between them. This CDR3 comprises 15 residues. Here the CDR3 reads CASSLAQTLNYEQYF. CDR3 coding DNA: TGCGCCAGCAGCTTGGCGCAGACCCTGAATTACGAGCAGTACTTC.

This clone was seen once. The chain couples TRBV27 to TRBJ2-3; no clear D. From germline, CDR1 is MNHEY and CDR2 SMNVEV (reference sequence). V was clipped by 5 bases and J by 4 bases, with 13 bases between them. CDR3 size: 14 residues. CDR3 sequence (DNA): TGTGCCAGCAGTCGAATAGCTGGGCCAGATACGCAGTATTTT. Amino acids: CASSRIAGPDTQYF.

This sequence joins TRBV5-6 and TRBJ2-2, with 11 bases matching TRBD2. The CDR3 contains 16 residues. The germline V gene encodes CDR1 SGHDT and CDR2 YYEEEE. Germline trimming cut 5 bases from V and 5 bases from J; bases unmatched to any gene: 8. The CDR3 region has the DNA TGTGCCAGCAGTTTGTACGGGACTAGCGGTACCGGGGAGCTGTTTTTT. Translating gives CASSLYGTSGTGELFF.

The chain carries TRBV7-9 and TRBJ1-4; D may be TRBD1 (5 bases). CDR1 is SEHNR, CDR2 FQNEAQ, per germline (reference sequence). This CDR3 contains 15 residues. V was trimmed by 3 bases and J by 1 base, leaving 9 bases between them. CDR3 region: CASSFLGGTNEKLFF. The CDR3 DNA follows: TGTGCCAGCAGCTTCTTGGGGGGAACTAATGAAAAACTGTTTTTT.

The chain joins TRBV5-4 to TRBJ1-1; TRBD1 might be the D (6 bases). The CDR3 has 13 amino acids. The germline CDR1 and CDR2 sequences are SGHNT and YYREEE (reference sequence). V lost 0 bases to trimming and J lost 11 bases, with 14 bases between them. Here the CDR3 reads CASSLEQGLGAFF. The CDR3, as DNA: TGTGCCAGCAGCTTGGAACAGGGCCTCGGGGCTTTCTTT.

The chain employs TRBV5-1 and TRBJ2-2; D remains ambiguous. The CDR3 has 14 residues. Per germline, CDR1 SGHRS and CDR2 YFSETQ. With 0 bases removed from V and 4 bases from J, the gap between germline ends came to 7 bases. In DNA, the CDR3 is TGCGCCAGCAGCTTGGCCGCCCCCACCGGGGAGCTGTTTTTT. Translated, it gives CASSLAAPTGELFF.

Note on this clone: Different DNA sequences within this sample yield the same CDR3. The V gene is TRBV5-1, the J gene TRBJ1-3; no reliable D call. The CDR3 sequence is 15 residues long. V was trimmed by 0 bases and J by 0 bases, leaving 7 bases between them. Germline CDR1 reads SGHRS; CDR2 reads YFSETQ. CDR3 in DNA: TGCGCCAGCAGCTTGGTGGCAGGCTCTGGAAACACCATATATTTT. It codes for CASSLVAGSGNTIYF. Full variable domain (remainder filled in from reference TRBV5-1 and TRBJ1-3): KAGVTQTPRYLIKTRGQQVTLSCSPISGHRSVSWYQQTPGQGLQFLFEYFSETQRNKGNFPGRFSGRQFSNSRSEMNVSTLELGDSALYLCASSLVAGSGNTIYFGEGSWLTVV.

This chain uses TRBV18 with TRBJ1-5; D is ambiguous. The V end lost 4 bases, the J end lost 7 bases, and 8 bases lay between the germline ends. The CDR3 has 12 residues. CDR1 is KGHSH and CDR2 is LQKENI in the germline V gene. The CDR3 nucleotides are TGTGCCAGCTCACAATACGGGCAGCCCCAGCATTTT. Protein: CASSQYGQPQHF.

Worth noting for this clone: Other DNA sequences from this sample encode an identical CDR3 as well. The chain uses TRBV5-1 and TRBJ2-2, with TRBD1 identical over 7 bases. The CDR3 runs to 16 residues. Trimming cost V 5 bases and J 0 bases; bases outside gene matches: 7. In germline, CDR1 is SGHRS, CDR2 YFSETQ. The CDR3 is CASSLTGQANTGELFF. Written as DNA, the CDR3 is TGCGCCAGCAGTTTAACCGGACAGGCGAACACCGGGGAGCTGTTTTTT. The full variable domain, rest sourced from reference TRBV5-1 and TRBJ2-2, is KAGVTQTPRYLIKTRGQQVTLSCSPISGHRSVSWYQQTPGQGLQFLFEYFSETQRNKGNFPGRFSGRQFSNSRSEMNVSTLELGDSALYLCASSLTGQANTGELFFGEGSRLTVL.

Only one count was recorded for this clone. The chain is built from TRBV9 and TRBJ2-1; TRBD1 matches at 7 bases. This CDR3 is 15 amino acids long. V gave up 3 bases and J gave up 3 bases; unmatched junction bases: 6. Germline V gene lookup returns CDR1 SGDLS and CDR2 YYNGEE. The CDR3 spells CASSAPGTVYNEQFF. The CDR3 DNA reads as TGTGCCAGCAGCGCACCAGGGACAGTCTACAATGAGCAGTTCTTC.

The V call is TRBV28, the J call TRBJ1-1; D not resolved. The CDR3 consists of 15 residues. The germline CDR1 and CDR2 sequences are MDHEN and SYDVKM. V lost 5 bases and J lost 3, with 16 bases in between. DNA of the CDR3: TGTGCCAGCAGTCCCTCAAACGCAGGCTACACTGAAGCTTTCTTT. As protein: CASSPSNAGYTEAFF.

This clone was recorded only once. The rearrangement links TRBV7-3 to TRBJ2-1; no firm D call. The CDR3 contains 14 residues. Germline assignment: CDR1 SGHTA and CDR2 FQGTGA. Trimming stripped 3 bases from V and 5 bases from J, with 11 bases between. The CDR3 sequence is CASSFVGLDNEQFF. In DNA form, the CDR3 reads TGTGCCAGCAGCTTTGTGGGCCTCGACAATGAGCAGTTCTTC.

The J gene is TRBJ1-6, the V gene TRBV6-1; TRBD1 might be the D (6 bases). The CDR3 length is 14 residues. The V end was cut by 6 bases, the J end by 7 bases, with 13 bases between. Germline V gives CDR1 MNHNS, CDR2 SASEGT. The chain's CDR3 is CASRGTGGNSPLHF. The CDR3 DNA reads TGTGCCAGCAGAGGGACTGGGGGCAATTCACCCCTCCACTTT.

This clone was seen once. Other DNA sequences of this sample code for an identical CDR3. This chain joins TRBV5-4 and TRBJ2-5; D is perhaps TRBD1 (6 bases). The CDR3 consists of 14 residues. V dropped 3 bases and J dropped 1 base, with 10 bases sitting between them. Germline CDR1 SGHNT, CDR2 YYREEE (reference sequence). The chain's CDR3 is CASSSGQSQETQYF. The CDR3 coding sequence is TGTGCCAGCAGCTCAGGACAGAGCCAAGAGACCCAGTACTTC. Full variable domain (outside the CDR3, taken from reference TRBV5-4 and TRBJ2-5): ETGVTQSPTHLIKTRGQQVTLRCSSQSGHNTVSWYQQALGQGPQFIFQYYREEENGRGNFPPRFSGLQFPNYSSELNVNALELDDSALYLCASSSGQSQETQYFGPGTRLLVL.

The chain links TRBV7-2 to TRBJ1-3, with D perhaps matching TRBD1 (5 bases). The CDR3 length is 17 residues. The V end was cut by 5 bases, the J end by 0 bases, with 17 bases between. Germline CDR1 is SGHTA and CDR2 is FQGNSA. The CDR3 here is CASSPRPFGGSGNTIYF. The CDR3 DNA is TGTGCCAGCAGCCCCCGCCCCTTCGGGGGCTCTGGAAACACCATATATTTT.

This chain connects TRBV21-1 to TRBJ2-5; the table's D call TRBD1 went unverified against the DNA. TRBV21-1 is deemed a pseudogene. The CDR3 extends over 13 amino acids. The chain's CDR3 is CARTGTWGETQYF. In DNA form, the CDR3 reads TGTGCCAGAACAGGGACATGGGGAGAGACCCAGTACTTC.

CDR3 protein: CASSETLGRWETQYF. CDR3 DNA sequence: TGTGCCAGCAGTGAAACCCTGGGACGGTGGGAGACCCAGTACTTC. V and J are TRBV6-1 and TRBJ2-5; TRBD1 or TRBD2 may be the D gene (5 bases each). Germline assignment: CDR1 MNHNS and CDR2 SASEGT. This CDR3 comprises 15 residues. Trimming left V 2 bases short and J 5 bases short, with 15 bases between.

The CDR3 DNA follows: TGTGCCAGCAGCCAAGTAACAAAGGACAATGAGCAGTTCTTC. Amino acids: CASSQVTKDNEQFF. The chain combines TRBV4-2 with TRBJ2-1; D not certain. The CDR3 has 14 residues. The germline V gene encodes CDR1 LGHNA and CDR2 YNFKEQ. V shed 1 base and J shed 5 bases, with 9 bases lying between them.